This T cell receptor beta chain stems from a study of blood T cell repertoires in COVID-19. Study as a whole: Material from acute and convalescent COVID-19 was sourced from the United States, Italy and Spain. PBMCs, B-cell-depleted T cells, or T cells provided the cDNA or gDNA that made up the material.

V shed 7 bases and J 2 bases; nucleotides not matched to a gene: 5. The CDR3 has 15 amino acids. Germline CDR1 is MDHEN and CDR2 is SYDVKM. Enrollment of patients from Seattle took place during active infection, with longitudinal follow-up. How the authors handled the data: Amplification from reference gene primers served as the basis for estimated nucleated cell counts. Measured with immunoSEQ multiplex PCR; TCRdb has only the in-frame clones, and not every one. V and J calls and clone size come straight from that table; D and trimming were deduced from the DNA. The sample contains some 160,000 clones, roughly 91% of which appear only once.

The genes are TRBV28 and TRBJ1-5, with 10 nucleotides matching TRBD1. The origin of this receptor is a man aged 18 to 29 with COVID-19, enrolled during active disease. The specimen was peripheral blood. CDR3 in amino acids: CASIGQGVGNQPQHF. CDR3 in DNA: TGTGCCAGCATTGGACAGGGGGTAGGCAATCAGCCCCAGCATTTT. The variable domain in full, completed from reference TRBV28 and TRBJ1-5, reads DVKVTQSSRYLVKRTGEKVFLECVQDMDHENMFWYRQDPGLGLRLIYFSYDVKMKEKGDIPEGYSVSREKKERFSLILESASTNQTSMYLCASIGQGVGNQPQHFGDGTRLSIL.